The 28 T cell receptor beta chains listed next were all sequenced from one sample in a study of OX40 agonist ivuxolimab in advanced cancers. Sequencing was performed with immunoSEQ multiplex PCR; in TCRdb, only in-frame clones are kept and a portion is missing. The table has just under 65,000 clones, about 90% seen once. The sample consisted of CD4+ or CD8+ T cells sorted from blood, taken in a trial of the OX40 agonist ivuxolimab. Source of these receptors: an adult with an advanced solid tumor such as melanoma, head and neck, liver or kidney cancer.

This chain's CDR3 is CAWSVGTDGIVNEKLFF. The CDR3 bases are TGTGCCTGGAGTGTGGGGACCGACGGGATCGTTAATGAAAAACTGTTTTTT. The chain employs TRBV30 and TRBJ1-4; D perhaps matches TRBD1 (5 bases). Germline lookup yields CDR1 GTSNPN and CDR2 SVGIG (reference sequence). This CDR3 contains 17 residues. V gave up 0 bases and J gave up 4 bases, with 18 bases separating them. Drawing the rest from reference TRBV30 and TRBJ1-4, the complete variable domain is SQTIHQWPATLVQPVGSPLSLECTVEGTSNPNLYWYRQAAGRGLQLLFYSVGIGQISSEVPQNLSASRPQDRQFILSSKKLLLSDSGFYLCAWSVGTDGIVNEKLFFGSGTQLSVL.

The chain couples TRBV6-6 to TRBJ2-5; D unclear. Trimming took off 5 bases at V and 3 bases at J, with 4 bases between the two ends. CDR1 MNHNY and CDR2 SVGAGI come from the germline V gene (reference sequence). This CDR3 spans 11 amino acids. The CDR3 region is CASSAEETQYF. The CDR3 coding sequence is TGTGCCAGCAGTGCAGAAGAGACCCAGTACTTC.

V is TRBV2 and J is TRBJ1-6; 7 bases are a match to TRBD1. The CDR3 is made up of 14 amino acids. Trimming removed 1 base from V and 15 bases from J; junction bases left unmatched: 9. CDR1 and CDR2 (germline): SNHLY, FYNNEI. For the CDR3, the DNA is TGTGCCAGCAGTGAAGGGGGGACAGTGGGTCTCCTCCACTTT. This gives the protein CASSEGGTVGLLHF. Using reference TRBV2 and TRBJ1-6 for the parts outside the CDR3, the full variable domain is EPEVTQTPSHQVTQMGQEVILRCVPISNHLYFYWYRQILGQKVEFLVSFYNNEISEKSEIFDDQFSVERPDGSNFTLKIRSTKLEDSAMYFCASSEGGTVGLLHFGNGTRLTVT.

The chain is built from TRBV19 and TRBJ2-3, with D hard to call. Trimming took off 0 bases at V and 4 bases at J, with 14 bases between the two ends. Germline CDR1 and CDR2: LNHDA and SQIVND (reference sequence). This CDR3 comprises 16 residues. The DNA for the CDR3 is TGTGCCAGTAGTATAGATGGTAGAATTTCAGCAGATACGCAGTATTTT. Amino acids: CASSIDGRISADTQYF.

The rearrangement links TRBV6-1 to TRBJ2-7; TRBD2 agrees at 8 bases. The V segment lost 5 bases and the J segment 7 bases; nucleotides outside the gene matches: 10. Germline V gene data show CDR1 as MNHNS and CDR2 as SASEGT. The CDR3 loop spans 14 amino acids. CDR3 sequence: CASSRLAGPREQYF. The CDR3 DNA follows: TGTGCCAGCAGTCGTCTAGCGGGCCCGCGTGAGCAGTACTTC.

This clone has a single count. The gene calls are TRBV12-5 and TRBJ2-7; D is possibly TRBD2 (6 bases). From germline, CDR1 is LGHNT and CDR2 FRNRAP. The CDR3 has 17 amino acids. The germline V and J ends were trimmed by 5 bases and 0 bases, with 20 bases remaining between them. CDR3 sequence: CASGTPPGEKPSYEQYF. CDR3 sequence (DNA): TGTGCTAGTGGTACTCCCCCGGGGGAAAAACCCTCCTACGAGCAGTACTTC.

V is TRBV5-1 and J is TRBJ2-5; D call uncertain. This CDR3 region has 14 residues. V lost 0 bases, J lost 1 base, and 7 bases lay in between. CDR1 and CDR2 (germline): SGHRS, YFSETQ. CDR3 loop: CASSLAPPQETQYF. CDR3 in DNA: TGCGCCAGCAGCTTGGCCCCCCCCCAAGAGACCCAGTACTTC.

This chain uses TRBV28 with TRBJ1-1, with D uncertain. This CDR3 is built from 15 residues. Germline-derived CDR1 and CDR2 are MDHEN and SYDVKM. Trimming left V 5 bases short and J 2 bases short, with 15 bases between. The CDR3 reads CASSQGGMGNTEAFF. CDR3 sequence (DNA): TGTGCCAGCAGTCAAGGAGGGATGGGAAACACTGAAGCTTTCTTT.

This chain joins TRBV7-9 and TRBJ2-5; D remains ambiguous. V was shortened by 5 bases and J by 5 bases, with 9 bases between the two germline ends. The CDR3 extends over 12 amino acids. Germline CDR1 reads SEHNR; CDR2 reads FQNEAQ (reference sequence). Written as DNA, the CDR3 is TGTGCCAGCAGCCCCTCCCATGAGACCCAGTACTTC. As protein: CASSPSHETQYF.

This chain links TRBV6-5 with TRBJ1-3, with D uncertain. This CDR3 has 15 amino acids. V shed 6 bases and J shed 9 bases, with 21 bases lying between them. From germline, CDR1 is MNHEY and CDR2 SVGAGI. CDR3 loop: CASRYNSGTGGTIYF. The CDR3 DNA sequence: TGTGCCAGCAGATACAACTCTGGAACGGGTGGCACCATATATTTT.

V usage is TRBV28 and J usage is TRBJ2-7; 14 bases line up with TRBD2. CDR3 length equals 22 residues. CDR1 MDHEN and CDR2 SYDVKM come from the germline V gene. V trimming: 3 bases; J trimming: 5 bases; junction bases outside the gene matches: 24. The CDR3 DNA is TGTGCCAGCAGTTTCCCGAGTTTAACCCGACTAGCGGGAGGGCCCAAAGGCAACGAGCAGTACTTC. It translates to CASSFPSLTRLAGGPKGNEQYF.

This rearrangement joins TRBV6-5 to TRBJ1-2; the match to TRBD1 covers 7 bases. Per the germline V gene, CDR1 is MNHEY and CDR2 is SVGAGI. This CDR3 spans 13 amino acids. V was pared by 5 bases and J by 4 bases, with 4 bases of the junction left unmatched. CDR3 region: CASSTGEVYGYTF. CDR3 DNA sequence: TGTGCCAGCAGTACAGGGGAGGTCTATGGCTACACCTTC.

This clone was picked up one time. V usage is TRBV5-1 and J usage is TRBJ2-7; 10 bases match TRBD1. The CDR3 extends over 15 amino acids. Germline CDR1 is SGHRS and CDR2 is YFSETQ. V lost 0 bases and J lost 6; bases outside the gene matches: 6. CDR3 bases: TGCGCCAGCAGCTTGGCCGGGACAGGGGTGGGCGAGCAGTACTTC. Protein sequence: CASSLAGTGVGEQYF.

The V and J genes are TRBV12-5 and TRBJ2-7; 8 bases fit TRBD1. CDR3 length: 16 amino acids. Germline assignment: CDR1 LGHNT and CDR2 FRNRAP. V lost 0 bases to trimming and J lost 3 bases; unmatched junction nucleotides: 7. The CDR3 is CASGLVPGDRYYEQYF. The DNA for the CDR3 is TGTGCTAGTGGTTTGGTACCCGGGGACAGGTACTACGAGCAGTACTTC.

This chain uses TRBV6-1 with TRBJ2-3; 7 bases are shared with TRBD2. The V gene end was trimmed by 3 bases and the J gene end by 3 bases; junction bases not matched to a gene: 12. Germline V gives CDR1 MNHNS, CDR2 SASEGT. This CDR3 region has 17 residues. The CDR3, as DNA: TGTGCCAGCAGTGATCGGGCTAGCGGCCTACGTACAGATACGCAGTATTTT. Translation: CASSDRASGLRTDTQYF.

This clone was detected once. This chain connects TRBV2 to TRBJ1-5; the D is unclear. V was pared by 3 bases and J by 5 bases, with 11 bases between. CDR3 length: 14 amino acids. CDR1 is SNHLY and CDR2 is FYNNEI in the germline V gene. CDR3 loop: CASSDRRTHQPQHF. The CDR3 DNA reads TGTGCCAGCAGTGATAGACGGACTCATCAGCCCCAGCATTTT.

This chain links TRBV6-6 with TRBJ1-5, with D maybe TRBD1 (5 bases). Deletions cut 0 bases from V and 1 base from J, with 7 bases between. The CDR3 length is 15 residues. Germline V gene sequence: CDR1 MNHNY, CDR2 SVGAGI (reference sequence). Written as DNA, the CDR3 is TGTGCCAGCAGTTACTCAGGGGTGAGCAATCAGCCCCAGCATTTT. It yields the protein CASSYSGVSNQPQHF.

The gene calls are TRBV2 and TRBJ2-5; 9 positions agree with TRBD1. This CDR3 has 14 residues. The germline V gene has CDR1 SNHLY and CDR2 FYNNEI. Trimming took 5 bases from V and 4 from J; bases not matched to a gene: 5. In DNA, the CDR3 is TGTGCCAGCAGTCCCACAGGGGGCGGAGAGACCCAGTACTTC. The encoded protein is CASSPTGGGETQYF. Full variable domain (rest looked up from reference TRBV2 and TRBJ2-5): EPEVTQTPSHQVTQMGQEVILRCVPISNHLYFYWYRQILGQKVEFLVSFYNNEISEKSEIFDDQFSVERPDGSNFTLKIRSTKLEDSAMYFCASSPTGGGETQYFGPGTRLLVL.

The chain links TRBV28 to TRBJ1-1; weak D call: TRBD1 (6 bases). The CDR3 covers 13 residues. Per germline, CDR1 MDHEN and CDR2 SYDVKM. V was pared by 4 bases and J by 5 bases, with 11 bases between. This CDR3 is CASSSGQTTEAFF. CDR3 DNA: TGTGCCAGCAGTTCCGGACAGACGACTGAAGCTTTCTTT.

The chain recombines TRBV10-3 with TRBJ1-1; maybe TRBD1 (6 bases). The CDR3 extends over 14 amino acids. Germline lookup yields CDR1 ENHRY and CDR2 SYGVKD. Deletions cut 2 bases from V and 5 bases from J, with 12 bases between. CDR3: CAISEAGARTEAFF. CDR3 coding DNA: TGTGCCATCAGTGAGGCGGGGGCTCGGACTGAAGCTTTCTTT.

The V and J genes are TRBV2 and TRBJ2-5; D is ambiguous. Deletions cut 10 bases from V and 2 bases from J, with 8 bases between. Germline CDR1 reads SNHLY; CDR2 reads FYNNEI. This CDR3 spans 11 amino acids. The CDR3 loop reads CAMRPQETQYF. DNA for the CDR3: TGTGCCATGCGACCACAAGAGACCCAGTACTTC.

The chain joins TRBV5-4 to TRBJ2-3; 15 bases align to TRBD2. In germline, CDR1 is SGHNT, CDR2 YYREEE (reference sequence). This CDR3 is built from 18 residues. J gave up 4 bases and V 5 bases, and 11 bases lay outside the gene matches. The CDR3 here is CASRPPGLAGGRPDTQYF. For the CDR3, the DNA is TGTGCCAGCAGGCCTCCGGGACTAGCGGGAGGCCGACCAGATACGCAGTATTTT.

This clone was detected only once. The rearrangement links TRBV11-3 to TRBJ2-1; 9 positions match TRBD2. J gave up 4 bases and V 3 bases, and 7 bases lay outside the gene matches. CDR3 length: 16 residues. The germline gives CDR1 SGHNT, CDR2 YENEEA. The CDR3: CASSFRTSVGYNEQFF. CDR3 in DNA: TGTGCCAGCAGCTTCCGGACTAGCGTAGGGTACAATGAGCAGTTCTTC.

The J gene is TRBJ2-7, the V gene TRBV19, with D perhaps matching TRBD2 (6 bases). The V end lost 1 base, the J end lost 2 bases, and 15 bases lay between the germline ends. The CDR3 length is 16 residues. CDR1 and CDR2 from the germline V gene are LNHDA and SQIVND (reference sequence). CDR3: CASSIADVTGAYEQYF. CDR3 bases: TGTGCCAGTAGTATAGCCGATGTGACGGGAGCCTACGAGCAGTACTTC.

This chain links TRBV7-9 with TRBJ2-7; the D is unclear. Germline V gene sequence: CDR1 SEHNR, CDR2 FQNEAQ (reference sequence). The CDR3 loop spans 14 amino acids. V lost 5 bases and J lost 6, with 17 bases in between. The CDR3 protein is CASSPKARSGEQYF. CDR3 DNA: TGTGCCAGCAGCCCCAAGGCTAGAAGTGGCGAGCAGTACTTC.

The CDR3 coding sequence is TGTGCCAGCAGCATTAGCGCAGGGGGATCTAACTATGGCTACACCTTC. This gives the protein CASSISAGGSNYGYTF. The chain recombines TRBV7-2 with TRBJ1-2, with TRBD1 identical over 7 bases. Germline values: CDR1 SGHTA, CDR2 FQGNSA. With 5 bases clipped from V and 0 bases from J, the junction kept 9 bases outside the gene matches. The CDR3 runs 16 residues.

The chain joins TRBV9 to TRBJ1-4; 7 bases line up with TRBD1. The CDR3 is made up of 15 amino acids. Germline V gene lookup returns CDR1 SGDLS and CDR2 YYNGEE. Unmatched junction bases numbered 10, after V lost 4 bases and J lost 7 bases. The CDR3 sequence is CASSPRQGWFEKLFF. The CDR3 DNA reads TGTGCCAGCAGCCCTAGACAGGGCTGGTTTGAAAAACTGTTTTTT.

CDR3 nucleotide sequence: TGTGCCAGCAGCGTAGTAGGTTCTGGGGAGCTGTTTTTT. This gives the protein CASSVVGSGELFF. The chain employs TRBV9 and TRBJ2-2; D not resolved. The CDR3 runs 13 residues. V lost 0 bases to trimming and J lost 8 bases, with 8 bases between them. The germline V gene encodes CDR1 SGDLS and CDR2 YYNGEE.